The 32 T cell receptor beta chains in this list originate from one sample, sequenced in a study of cytomegalovirus exposure and HLA in healthy donors. The PCR employed 60 Vbeta primers together with 13 Jbeta primers. TCRdb keeps only in-frame clones here, not all; method: immunoSEQ multiplex PCR. This table has roughly 240,000 clones, about 81% appearing once. The sample comprised PBMCs. Source of these receptors: a woman between 35 and 50 years old in good health and CMV-seropositive.

The chain couples TRBV29-1 to TRBJ2-5; TRBD2 might be the D (5 bases). Germline V gene lookup returns CDR1 SQVTM and CDR2 ANQGSEA. The length of the CDR3 is 13 residues. V was trimmed by 6 bases and J by 0 bases, leaving 11 bases between them. The CDR3 DNA sequence: TGCAGCGTGGCCCCGGGGTACCAAGAGACCCAGTACTTC. Its translation: CSVAPGYQETQYF.

This sequence joins TRBV13 and TRBJ2-1; 8 bases align to TRBD2. The J segment lost 7 bases and the V segment lost 5 bases, leaving 13 bases of the junction unmatched. Germline V lookup: CDR1 PRHDT, CDR2 FYEKMQ (reference sequence). CDR3 size: 16 residues. The CDR3 DNA sequence: TGTGCCAGCAGCCGAAAAAGCGGGAGCCTTTGGAATGAGCAGTTCTTC. It translates to CASSRKSGSLWNEQFF.

The sample holds one count of this clone. The chain carries TRBV10-1 and TRBJ2-2; 10 bases are a match to TRBD1. V was pared by 6 bases and J by 0 bases, with 1 base of the junction left unmatched. Germline lookup yields CDR1 WNHNN and CDR2 SYGVQD (reference sequence). The CDR3 loop spans 15 amino acids. CDR3: CASSGQGANTGELFF. CDR3 in DNA: TGCGCCAGCAGCGGACAGGGGGCGAACACCGGGGAGCTGTTTTTT.

The rearrangement joins TRBV7-2 to TRBJ2-2, with D perhaps TRBD1 (5 bases). This CDR3 has 13 residues. V was clipped by 1 base and J by 7 bases, with 7 bases between them. From germline, CDR1 is SGHTA and CDR2 FQGNSA. Written as DNA, the CDR3 is TGTGCCAGCAGCTTAGGGGGCTACGGGGAGCTGTTTTTT. This sequence encodes CASSLGGYGELFF.

The gene calls are TRBV7-6 and TRBJ2-3; no clear D. The ends were cut back, 1 base at V and 0 bases at J, with 5 bases in the middle. CDR3 size: 14 residues. The germline gives CDR1 SGHVS, CDR2 FNYEAQ. CDR3 protein: CASSLGSSTDTQYF. The DNA for the CDR3 is TGTGCCAGCAGCTTAGGAAGCAGCACAGATACGCAGTATTTT. Variable domain in full (rest from reference TRBV7-6 and TRBJ2-3): GAGVSQSPRYKVTKRGQDVALRCDPISGHVSLYWYRQALGQGPEFLTYFNYEAQQDKSGLPNDRFSAERPEGSISTLTIQRTEQRDSAMYRCASSLGSSTDTQYFGPGTRLTVL.

There are a few counts of this clone. CDR3 nucleotide sequence: TGTGCCAGCAGTCCACAGTTCAATAGCAATCAGCCCCAGCATTTT. This encodes CASSPQFNSNQPQHF. The chain carries TRBV27 and TRBJ1-5; D is ambiguous. This CDR3 spans 15 amino acids. Trimming took 5 bases from V and 0 from J, leaving 11 bases between them. Germline V gene lookup returns CDR1 MNHEY and CDR2 SMNVEV (reference sequence).

This sequence joins TRBV18 and TRBJ1-1, with D perhaps TRBD1 (5 bases). The germline CDR1 and CDR2 sequences are KGHSH and LQKENI. Trimming cost V 3 bases and J 0 bases, with 5 bases left between them. The CDR3 contains 13 residues. The CDR3 region has the DNA TGTGCCAGCTCACCGGACATGAACACTGAAGCTTTCTTT. This codes for CASSPDMNTEAFF.

J is TRBJ2-3 and V is TRBV5-4; perhaps TRBD2 as D (5 bases). Trimming shortened V by 2 bases and J by 9 bases, and 16 bases separated the two germline ends. Germline loops: CDR1 SGHNT, CDR2 YYREEE (reference sequence). The CDR3 consists of 14 residues. This CDR3 reads CASSFPSGKETQYF. In DNA form, the CDR3 reads TGTGCCAGCAGCTTCCCATCGGGGAAGGAGACGCAGTATTTT.

This clone came up once. This chain uses TRBV27 with TRBJ2-7; 10 positions agree with TRBD1. The junction had 3 bases not matched to a gene; V was cut back by 5 bases and J by 5 bases. Germline CDR1 and CDR2: MNHEY and SMNVEV (reference sequence). The CDR3 sequence is 13 residues long. The CDR3 protein is CASSQDRGHEQYF. The CDR3 DNA follows: TGTGCCAGCAGTCAAGACAGGGGGCACGAGCAGTACTTC.

J is TRBJ1-5 and V is TRBV28; weak D call: TRBD1 (5 bases). V gave up 5 bases and J gave up 5 bases, with 19 bases separating them. Germline CDR1 and CDR2: MDHEN and SYDVKM. This CDR3 is 16 amino acids long. DNA of the CDR3: TGTGCCAGCAGTCCCTATGGGGTGGGGGGGGATCAGCCCCAGCATTTT. It yields the protein CASSPYGVGGDQPQHF.

The J gene is TRBJ2-2, the V gene TRBV6-1; a weak D match, TRBD2 (6 bases). Per the germline V gene, CDR1 is MNHNS and CDR2 is SASEGT. V lost 7 bases and J 7 bases, leaving 7 bases between the germline ends. The CDR3 extends over 11 amino acids. The CDR3 region has the DNA TGTGCCAGCAAGGGAGGCGGGGAGCTGTTTTTT. This sequence encodes CASKGGGELFF.

This sequence joins TRBV7-2 and TRBJ2-7; no firm D call. V shed 1 base and J shed 12 bases, with 16 bases lying between them. The CDR3 extends over 13 amino acids. CDR1 is SGHTA and CDR2 is FQGNSA in the germline V gene. As DNA, the CDR3 is TGTGCCAGCAGCTTAGGCGGCAGCATGGAACTGTACTTC. Translating it yields CASSLGGSMELYF.

The chain employs TRBV27 and TRBJ2-7; 11 nucleotides agree with TRBD2. V shed 4 bases and J 2 bases; nucleotides not matched to a gene: 7. The CDR3 contains 16 residues. Germline V CDR1 and CDR2: MNHEY, SMNVEV (reference sequence). CDR3 nucleotides: TGTGCCAGCAGTTCGAGCACTAGCGGGAGTACCTACGAGCAGTACTTC. It translates to CASSSSTSGSTYEQYF.

This clone has just a few counts. The chain joins TRBV28 to TRBJ1-2; a possible D gene is TRBD1 (5 bases). The length of the CDR3 is 14 residues. V was shortened by 2 bases and J by 4 bases, with 11 bases between the two germline ends. CDR1 and CDR2 (germline): MDHEN, SYDVKM. The CDR3 protein is CASSLPDRAYGYTF. Here the CDR3 DNA reads TGTGCCAGCAGTTTACCCGACAGAGCCTATGGCTACACCTTC.

The CDR3: CASSPTGAKETQYF. The CDR3 DNA sequence: TGTGCCAGCTCACCAACGGGAGCAAAAGAGACCCAGTACTTC. The gene calls are TRBV18 and TRBJ2-5; possibly TRBD2 for D (6 bases). There are 14 residues in the CDR3. Germline V gene lookup returns CDR1 KGHSH and CDR2 LQKENI. V was shortened by 2 bases and J by 3 bases, with 10 bases between the two germline ends.

The CDR3 DNA follows: TGTGCCAGCAGCTTAGATGGGACAGGGTATGATGGCTACACCTTC. Residues: CASSLDGTGYDGYTF. This chain links TRBV11-1 with TRBJ1-2; TRBD1 matches 9 bases. Germline V CDR1 and CDR2: SGHAT, FQDESV (reference sequence). Losses at the gene ends were 1 base for V and 6 bases for J; bases not matched to a gene: 6. The CDR3 is 15 residues long. Filled out from reference TRBV11-1 and TRBJ1-2, the complete variable domain reads EAEVAQSPRYKITEKSQAVAFWCDPISGHATLYWYRQILGQGPELLVQFQDESVVDDSQLPKDRFSAERLKGVDSTLKIQPAELGDSAMYLCASSLDGTGYDGYTFGSGTRLTVV.

The chain couples TRBV29-1 to TRBJ2-5; 7 nucleotides match TRBD1. The CDR3 covers 13 residues. CDR1 is SQVTM and CDR2 is ANQGSEA in the germline V gene. V gave up 4 bases and J gave up 5 bases; unmatched junction bases: 7. CDR3 region: CSVGTGSVETQYF. The CDR3 region has the DNA TGCAGCGTTGGGACAGGATCTGTGGAGACCCAGTACTTC.

J is TRBJ1-1 and V is TRBV7-2; D gene ambiguous. CDR3 length: 14 residues. The V end lost 1 base, the J end lost 5 bases, and 11 bases lay between the germline ends. In germline, CDR1 is SGHTA, CDR2 FQGNSA. The CDR3 nucleotides read TGTGCCAGCAGCTTAGTCAATGGGCGTACTGAAGCTTTCTTT. This codes for CASSLVNGRTEAFF.

The chain couples TRBV30 to TRBJ2-7; 16 bases map to TRBD2. Germline V gene lookup returns CDR1 GTSNPN and CDR2 SVGIG (reference sequence). V dropped 3 bases and J dropped 6; count of bases not matched to a gene: 14. CDR3 length: 18 residues. CDR3 protein: CAWRSRIGTSGRALEQYF. The CDR3 DNA sequence: TGTGCCTGGAGATCCAGGATCGGGACTAGCGGGAGGGCCCTCGAGCAGTACTTC.

This chain uses TRBV19 with TRBJ2-1, with 7 bases aligning to TRBD1. Germline V gives CDR1 LNHDA, CDR2 SQIVND (reference sequence). J gave up 5 bases and V 5 bases, and 6 bases lay outside the gene matches. The CDR3 totals 14 residues. The CDR3 DNA reads TGTGCCAGTAGTGTACAGGGGCAGGACAATGAGCAGTTCTTC. Its protein is CASSVQGQDNEQFF. Full variable domain (remainder filled in from reference TRBV19 and TRBJ2-1): DGGITQSPKYLFRKEGQNVTLSCEQNLNHDAMYWYRQDPGQGLRLIYYSQIVNDFQKGDIAEGYSVSREKKESFPLTVTSAQKNPTAFYLCASSVQGQDNEQFFGPGTRLTVL.

The chain is built from TRBV18 and TRBJ2-6; TRBD2 might be the D (5 bases). The V gene's germline CDR1 is KGHSH and CDR2 LQKENI. This CDR3 spans 15 amino acids. V shed 3 bases and J shed 2 bases, with 8 bases lying between them. The CDR3 loop is CASSPNGAGANVLTF. The CDR3 DNA is TGTGCCAGCTCACCCAACGGGGCTGGGGCCAACGTCCTGACTTTC.

This chain joins TRBV5-5 and TRBJ2-3, with 7 bases aligning to TRBD2. The J segment lost 2 bases and the V segment lost 4 bases, leaving 1 base of the junction unmatched. The CDR3 consists of 13 residues. Germline lookup yields CDR1 SGHKS and CDR2 YYEKEE (reference sequence). The CDR3 protein is CASSGDYTDTQYF. As DNA, the CDR3 is TGTGCCAGCAGCGGGGACTACACAGATACGCAGTATTTT.

The chain carries TRBV4-2 and TRBJ2-2; no firm D call. The V end was cut by 0 bases, the J end by 3 bases, with 8 bases between. Germline loops: CDR1 LGHNA, CDR2 YNFKEQ. The CDR3 totals 15 residues. CDR3 DNA sequence: TGTGCCAGCAGCCAAGACATGGCCCACACCGGGGAGCTGTTTTTT. Translating it yields CASSQDMAHTGELFF.

The chain uses TRBV5-1 and TRBJ2-5; 9 bases are shared with TRBD2. V lost 2 bases to trimming and J lost 2 bases; unmatched junction nucleotides: 4. This CDR3 is 15 amino acids long. Looked up from germline, CDR1 is SGHRS and CDR2 is YFSETQ. The CDR3 sequence: CASSFLAGEQETQYF. DNA of the CDR3: TGCGCCAGCAGCTTCTTAGCGGGAGAGCAAGAGACCCAGTACTTC.

This clone was counted between two and nine times. V is TRBV7-2 and J is TRBJ2-5; weak D call: TRBD2 (6 bases). From germline, CDR1 is SGHTA and CDR2 FQGNSA. This CDR3 region has 14 residues. V dropped 10 bases and J dropped 5 bases, with 20 bases sitting between them. The CDR3 loop reads CATIPRGRGETQYF. The CDR3 DNA sequence: TGTGCCACCATTCCGCGGGGCCGGGGTGAGACCCAGTACTTC.

The J gene is TRBJ2-1, the V gene TRBV6-6; perhaps TRBD2 as D (5 bases). V gave up 6 bases and J gave up 5 bases, with 14 bases separating them. The CDR3 has 14 amino acids. The germline V gene encodes CDR1 MNHNY and CDR2 SVGAGI (reference sequence). In DNA form, the CDR3 reads TGTGCCAGCAGAAATAGCGAGTGGGACAATGAGCAGTTCTTC. This gives the protein CASRNSEWDNEQFF.

This clone appeared a few times. CDR3 amino acids: CASSSSGGTAFF. DNA for the CDR3: TGTGCCAGTAGTAGCTCAGGGGGCACGGCTTTCTTT. The chain employs TRBV19 and TRBJ1-1; 8 bases agree with TRBD1. With V trimmed by 4 bases and J by 11 bases, 6 bases remained unmatched. The CDR3 spans 12 residues. Germline V lookup: CDR1 LNHDA, CDR2 SQIVND (reference sequence). Supplemented by reference TRBV19 and TRBJ1-1, the full variable domain reads DGGITQSPKYLFRKEGQNVTLSCEQNLNHDAMYWYRQDPGQGLRLIYYSQIVNDFQKGDIAEGYSVSREKKESFPLTVTSAQKNPTAFYLCASSSSGGTAFFGQGTRLTVV.

A few counts support this clone. This chain joins TRBV29-1 and TRBJ1-2, with TRBD1 matching over 7 bases. Germline CDR1 is SQVTM and CDR2 is ANQGSEA. The length of the CDR3 is 11 residues. V gave up 7 bases and J gave up 4 bases; unmatched junction bases: 3. CDR3 in amino acids: CSAGDSYGYTF. The CDR3 DNA reads TGCAGCGCTGGGGACAGCTATGGCTACACCTTC.

The rearrangement uses TRBV5-5 and TRBJ1-1; 7 nucleotides align to TRBD1. J was trimmed by 2 bases and V by 5 bases; bases with no gene match: 6. Germline CDR1 is SGHKS and CDR2 is YYEKEE (reference sequence). The CDR3 has 14 residues. For the CDR3, the DNA is TGTGCCAGCAGTCTAGACAGGGCTAACACTGAAGCTTTCTTT. This codes for CASSLDRANTEAFF.

In DNA, the CDR3 is TGCGCCAGCAGCTTGGCTAGCGGGGCCGGGGAGCTGTTTTTT. Translating gives CASSLASGAGELFF. This chain connects TRBV5-1 to TRBJ2-2; TRBD2 matches at 9 bases. The CDR3 loop spans 14 amino acids. V was clipped by 0 bases and J by 6 bases; unmatched bases: 0. Germline V gene sequence: CDR1 SGHRS, CDR2 YFSETQ.

The chain combines TRBV30 with TRBJ1-2; D remains unclear. The CDR3 runs 13 residues. V was trimmed by 3 bases and J by 4 bases, leaving 12 bases between them. Germline CDR1 is GTSNPN and CDR2 is SVGIG (reference sequence). The CDR3: CAWSHNALYGYTF. In nucleotides, the CDR3 is TGTGCCTGGAGCCACAACGCCCTCTATGGCTACACCTTC.

The J gene is TRBJ1-2, the V gene TRBV30; no definite D call. Germline loops: CDR1 GTSNPN, CDR2 SVGIG (reference sequence). The CDR3 contains 16 residues. V was shortened by 0 bases and J by 0 bases, with 14 bases between the two germline ends. In DNA, the CDR3 is TGTGCCTGGAGTGTACCCCGGGTATCTACTAACTATGGCTACACCTTC. Amino acids: CAWSVPRVSTNYGYTF.